This record looks at one T cell receptor (beta chain) sequence and its context. Its cognate antigen is unknown. The sample comes from a study of CD4+ T cells in melanoma. V dropped 2 bases and J dropped 1 base, with 8 bases sitting between them. Germline CDR1 and CDR2: MDHEN and SYDVKM. This CDR3 comprises 14 residues. Findings of the study overall: Neoantigen-specific CD4+ T cells in melanoma reportedly had diverse differentiation states. CD8+ T cell, macrophage and B cell function reportedly correlated with neoantigen-specific CD4+ T cells.

The repertoire was sequenced with immunoSEQ multiplex PCR; TCRdb's copy has only in-frame clones and lacks some. The profile covers roughly 60,000 clones, with roughly three quarters appearing a single time and approximately 5% taken by the ten largest. This receptor was taken from a human donor with melanoma. The V and J genes are TRBV28 and TRBJ1-1; D call uncertain. The sequenced material came from tumor tissue. DNA for the CDR3: TGTGCCAGCAGTTTAGGTTGGGGGAACACTGAAGCTTTCTTT. Protein product: CASSLGWGNTEAFF.